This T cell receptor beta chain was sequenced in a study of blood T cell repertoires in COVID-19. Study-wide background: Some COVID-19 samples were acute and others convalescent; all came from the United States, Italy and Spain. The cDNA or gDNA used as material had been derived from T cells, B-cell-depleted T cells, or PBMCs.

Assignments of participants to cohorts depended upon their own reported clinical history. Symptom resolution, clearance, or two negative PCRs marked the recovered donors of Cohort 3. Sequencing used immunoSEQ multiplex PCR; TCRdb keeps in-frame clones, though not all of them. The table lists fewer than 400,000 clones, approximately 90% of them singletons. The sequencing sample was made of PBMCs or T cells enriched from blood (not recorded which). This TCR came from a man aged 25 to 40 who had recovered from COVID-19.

CDR3: CSANLAGEQFF. Here the CDR3 DNA reads TGCAGTGCCAATCTAGCGGGCGAGCAGTTCTTC. The chain employs TRBV20-1 and TRBJ2-1; 8 positions match TRBD2. The CDR3 spans 11 residues. Per germline, CDR1 DFQATT and CDR2 SNEGSKA (reference sequence). After removal of 6 bases from V and 10 bases from J, the junction contained 5 bases not matched to a gene.